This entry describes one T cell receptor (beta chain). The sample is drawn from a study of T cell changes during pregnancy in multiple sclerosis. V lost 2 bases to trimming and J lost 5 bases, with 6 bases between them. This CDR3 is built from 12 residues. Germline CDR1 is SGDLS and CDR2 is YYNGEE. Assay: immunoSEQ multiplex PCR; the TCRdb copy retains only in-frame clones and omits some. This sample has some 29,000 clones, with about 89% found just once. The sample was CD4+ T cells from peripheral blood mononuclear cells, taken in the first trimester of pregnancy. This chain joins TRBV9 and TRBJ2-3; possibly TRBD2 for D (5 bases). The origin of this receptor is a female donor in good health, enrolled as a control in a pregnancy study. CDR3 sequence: CASSVEGDTQYF. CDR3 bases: TGTGCCAGCAGCGTTGAGGGAGATACGCAGTATTTT.